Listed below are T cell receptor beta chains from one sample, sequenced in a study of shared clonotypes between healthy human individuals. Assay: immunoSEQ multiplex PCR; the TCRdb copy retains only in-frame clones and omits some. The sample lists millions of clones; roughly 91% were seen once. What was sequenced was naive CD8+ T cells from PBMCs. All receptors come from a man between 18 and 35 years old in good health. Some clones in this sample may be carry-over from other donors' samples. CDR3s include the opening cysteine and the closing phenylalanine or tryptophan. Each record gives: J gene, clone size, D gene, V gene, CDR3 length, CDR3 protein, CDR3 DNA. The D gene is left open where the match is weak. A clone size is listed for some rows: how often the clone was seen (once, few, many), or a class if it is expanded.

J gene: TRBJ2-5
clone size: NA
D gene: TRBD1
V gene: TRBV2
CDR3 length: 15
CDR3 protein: CASSARRTGRETQYF
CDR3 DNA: TGTGCCAGCAGTGCTAGAAGGACAGGGAGAGAGACCCAGTACTTC

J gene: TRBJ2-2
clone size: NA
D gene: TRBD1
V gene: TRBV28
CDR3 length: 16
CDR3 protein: CASSQDRGLSTGELFF
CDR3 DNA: TGTGCCAGCAGTCAAGACAGGGGGCTGAGCACCGGGGAGCTGTTTTTT

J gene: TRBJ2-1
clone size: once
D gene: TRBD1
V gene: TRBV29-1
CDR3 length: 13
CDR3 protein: CSVDRGSYNEQFF
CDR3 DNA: TGCAGCGTAGACAGGGGGAGCTACAATGAGCAGTTCTTC

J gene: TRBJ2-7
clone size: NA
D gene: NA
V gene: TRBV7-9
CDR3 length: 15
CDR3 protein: CASAQASGRSYEQYF
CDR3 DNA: TGTGCCAGCGCCCAGGCCTCTGGCCGGAGCTACGAGCAGTACTTC

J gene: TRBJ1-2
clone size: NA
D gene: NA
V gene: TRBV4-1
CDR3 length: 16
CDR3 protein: CASSHTTGTANYGYTF
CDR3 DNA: TGCGCCAGCAGCCACACAACCGGGACTGCGAACTATGGCTACACCTTC

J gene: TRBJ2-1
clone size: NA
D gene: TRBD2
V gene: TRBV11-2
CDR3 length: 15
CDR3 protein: CASSLFSGRYNEQFF
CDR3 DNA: TGTGCCAGCAGCTTATTTAGCGGGAGATACAATGAGCAGTTCTTC

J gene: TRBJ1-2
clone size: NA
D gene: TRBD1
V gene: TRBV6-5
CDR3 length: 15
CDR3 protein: CASSLLQGARDGYTF
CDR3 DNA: TGTGCCAGCAGCCTTTTACAGGGGGCCAGGGATGGCTACACCTTC

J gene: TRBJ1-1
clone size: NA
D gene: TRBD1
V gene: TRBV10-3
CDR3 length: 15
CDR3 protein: CAISDPGGANTEAFF
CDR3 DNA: TGTGCCATCAGTGACCCAGGGGGCGCGAACACTGAAGCTTTCTTT

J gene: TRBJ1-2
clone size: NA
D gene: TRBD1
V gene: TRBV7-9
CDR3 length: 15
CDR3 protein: CASSLGATGGDGYTF
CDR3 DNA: TGTGCCAGCAGCTTAGGAGCGACAGGGGGAGATGGCTACACCTTC

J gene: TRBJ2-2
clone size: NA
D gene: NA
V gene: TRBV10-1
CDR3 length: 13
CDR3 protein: CASSPTPQGELFF
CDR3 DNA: TGCGCCAGCAGCCCCACTCCCCAGGGGGAGCTGTTTTTT

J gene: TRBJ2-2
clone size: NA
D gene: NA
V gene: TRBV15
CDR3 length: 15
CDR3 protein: CATSRDGKGEGELFF
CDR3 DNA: TGTGCCACCAGCAGAGATGGGAAGGGTGAGGGGGAGCTGTTTTTT